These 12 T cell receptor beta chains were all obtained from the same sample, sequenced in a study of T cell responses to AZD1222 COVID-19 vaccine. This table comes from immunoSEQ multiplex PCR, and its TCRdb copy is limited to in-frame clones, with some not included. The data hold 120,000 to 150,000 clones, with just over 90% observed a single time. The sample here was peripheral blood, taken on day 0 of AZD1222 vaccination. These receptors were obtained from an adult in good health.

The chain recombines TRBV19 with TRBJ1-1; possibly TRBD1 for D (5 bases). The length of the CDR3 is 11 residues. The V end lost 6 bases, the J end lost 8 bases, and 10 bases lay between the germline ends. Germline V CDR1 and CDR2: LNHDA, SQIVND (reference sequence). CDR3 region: CASSMGHEAFF. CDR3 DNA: TGTGCCAGTAGCATGGGGCACGAAGCTTTCTTT.

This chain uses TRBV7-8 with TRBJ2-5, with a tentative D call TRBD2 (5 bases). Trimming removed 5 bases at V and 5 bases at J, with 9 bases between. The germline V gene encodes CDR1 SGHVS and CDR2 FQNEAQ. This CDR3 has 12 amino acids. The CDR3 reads CASSQRRETQYF. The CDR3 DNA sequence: TGTGCCAGCAGCCAGAGGAGGGAGACCCAGTACTTC.

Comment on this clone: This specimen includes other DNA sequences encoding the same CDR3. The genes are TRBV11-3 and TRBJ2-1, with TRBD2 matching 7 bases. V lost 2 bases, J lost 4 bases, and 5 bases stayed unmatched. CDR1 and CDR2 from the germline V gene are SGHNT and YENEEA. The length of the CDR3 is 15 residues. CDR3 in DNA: TGTGCCAGCAGCTTACGGCTAGCGGTATACAATGAGCAGTTCTTC. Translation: CASSLRLAVYNEQFF.

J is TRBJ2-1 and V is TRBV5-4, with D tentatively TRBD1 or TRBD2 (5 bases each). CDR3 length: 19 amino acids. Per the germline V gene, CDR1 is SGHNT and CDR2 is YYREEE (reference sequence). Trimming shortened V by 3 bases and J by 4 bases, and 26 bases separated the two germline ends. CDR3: CASSSGPGPNQRLYNEQFF. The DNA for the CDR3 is TGTGCCAGCAGCTCGGGGCCAGGGCCAAACCAAAGATTATACAATGAGCAGTTCTTC.

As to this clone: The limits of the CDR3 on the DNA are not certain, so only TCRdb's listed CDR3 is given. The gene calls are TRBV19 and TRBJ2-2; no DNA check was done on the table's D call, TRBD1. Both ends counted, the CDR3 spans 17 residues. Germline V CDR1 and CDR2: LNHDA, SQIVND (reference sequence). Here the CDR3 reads CASSIRARGPYGGELFF.

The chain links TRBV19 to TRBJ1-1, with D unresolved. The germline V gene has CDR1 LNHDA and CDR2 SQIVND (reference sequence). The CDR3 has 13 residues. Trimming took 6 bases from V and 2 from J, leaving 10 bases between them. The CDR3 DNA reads TGTGCCAGTAGCTGGAGGGCTAACACTGAAGCTTTCTTT. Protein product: CASSWRANTEAFF.

DNA for the CDR3: TGTGCCAGCAGCCGGGGACAGGGTAATTCACCCCTCCACTTT. Amino acids: CASSRGQGNSPLHF. The V and J genes are TRBV13 and TRBJ1-6; TRBD1 agrees at 9 bases. CDR3 length equals 14 residues. CDR1 is PRHDT, CDR2 FYEKMQ, per germline (reference sequence). Trimming took 5 bases from V and 6 from J; bases not matched to a gene: 2.

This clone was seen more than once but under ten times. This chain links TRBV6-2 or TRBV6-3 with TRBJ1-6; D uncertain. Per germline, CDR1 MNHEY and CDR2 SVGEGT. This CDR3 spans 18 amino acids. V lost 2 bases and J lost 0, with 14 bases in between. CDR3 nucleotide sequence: TGTGCCAGCAGTTACATCCCCGCCAGGAGCTCCTATAATTCACCCCTCCACTTT. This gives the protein CASSYIPARSSYNSPLHF.

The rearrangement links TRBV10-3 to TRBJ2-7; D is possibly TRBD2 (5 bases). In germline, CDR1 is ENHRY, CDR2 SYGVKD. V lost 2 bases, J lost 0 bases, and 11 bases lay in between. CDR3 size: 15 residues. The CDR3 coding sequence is TGTGCCATCAGTGAGGGAGTTGGGAGCTCCTACGAGCAGTACTTC. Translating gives CAISEGVGSSYEQYF.

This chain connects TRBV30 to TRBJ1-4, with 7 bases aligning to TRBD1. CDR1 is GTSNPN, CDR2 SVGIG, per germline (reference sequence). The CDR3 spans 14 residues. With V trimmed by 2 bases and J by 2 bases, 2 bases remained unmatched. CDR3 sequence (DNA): TGTGCCTGGAGTTGGGACAGCACTAATGAAAAACTGTTTTTT. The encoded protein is CAWSWDSTNEKLFF.

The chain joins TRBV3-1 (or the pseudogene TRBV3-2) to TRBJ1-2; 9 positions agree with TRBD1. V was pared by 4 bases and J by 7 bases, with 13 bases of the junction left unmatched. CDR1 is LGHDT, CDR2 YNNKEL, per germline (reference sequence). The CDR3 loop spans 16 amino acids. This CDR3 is CASSRTDSGQGTGYTF. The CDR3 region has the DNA TGTGCCAGCAGCCGCACAGATTCGGGACAGGGAACTGGCTACACCTTC.

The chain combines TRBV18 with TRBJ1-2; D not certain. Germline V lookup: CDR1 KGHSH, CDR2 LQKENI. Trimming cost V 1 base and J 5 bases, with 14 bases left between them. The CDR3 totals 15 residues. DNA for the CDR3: TGTGCCAGCTCACCACTGGACCTCCCTGGTTATGGCTACACCTTC. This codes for CASSPLDLPGYGYTF.